One sample yielded the 9 T cell receptor beta chains listed below, sequenced in a study of beta chain features in type 1 diabetes. Expressed TCRB transcripts were sequenced because the entire RNA isolate underwent reverse transcription. Using immunoSEQ multiplex PCR, the repertoire was profiled, and TCRdb retains in-frame clones only, with some absent. The data show around 170,000 clones, with 7.5% to 10% seen just once and approximately 2.2% held by the top ten. The sample comprised central memory CD4+ T cells from blood. The receptors here all came from a woman aged 18 to 35 in good health.

By proportion, this clone is medium-sized. The J gene is TRBJ2-3, the V gene TRBV29-1, with D possibly being TRBD2 (6 bases). The CDR3 sequence is 13 residues long. V dropped 3 bases and J dropped 4 bases, with 11 bases sitting between them. Germline V lookup: CDR1 SQVTM, CDR2 ANQGSEA. CDR3 bases: TGCAGCGTTGATGCGGGAACCGCAGATACGCAGTATTTT. This gives the protein CSVDAGTADTQYF.

The chain couples TRBV7-2 to TRBJ2-3, with TRBD2 as a possible D gene (5 bases). Trimming took 7 bases from V and 6 from J, leaving 8 bases between them. The CDR3 spans 11 residues. Germline values: CDR1 SGHTA, CDR2 FQGNSA. This chain's CDR3 is CASTTGDTQYF. The CDR3 nucleotides read TGTGCCAGCACCACGGGGGATACGCAGTATTTT.

This clone was picked up a small number of times. CDR3 nucleotides: TGCGCCAGCAGCCAAGATCTCCAGGGGGTCCAAGAGACCCAGTACTTC. Residues: CASSQDLQGVQETQYF. J is TRBJ2-5 and V is TRBV4-3; 7 bases line up with TRBD1. V trimming: 0 bases; J trimming: 1 base; junction bases outside the gene matches: 5. The germline gives CDR1 LGHNA, CDR2 YSLEER. The CDR3 has 16 residues.

This clone occurred a few times. Sequence at one end of the junction differs from germline and may be a read error. The chain joins TRBV7-9 to TRBJ2-3; unclear D gene. CDR3 length equals 13 residues. Germline V gene data show CDR1 as SEHNR and CDR2 as FQNEAQ (reference sequence). The CDR3 DNA reads TGCGCCAGCAGCCAAGATCGCGCAGATACGCAGTATTTT. It yields the protein CASSQDRADTQYF.

V usage is TRBV4-2 and J usage is TRBJ2-5, with 8 bases that match TRBD2. The CDR3 length is 14 residues. V dropped 2 bases and J dropped 5; count of bases not matched to a gene: 4. From germline, CDR1 is LGHNA and CDR2 YNFKEQ. In DNA, the CDR3 is TGTGCCAGCAGCCAATCCAGCGGGGGCGAGACCCAGTACTTC. Its protein product is CASSQSSGGETQYF.

This clone showed up just a few times. One end of the junction is discordant with germline, which a read error may explain. The chain joins TRBV6-4 to TRBJ1-6, with TRBD1 as a possible D gene (5 bases). The CDR3 sequence is 10 residues long. Looked up from germline, CDR1 is MRHNA and CDR2 is SNTAGT. CDR3 loop: CASSWQGGNF. The CDR3 nucleotides read TGTGCCAGCTCTTGGCAGGGAGGAAACTTT.

V gene TRBV11-2 combines with J gene TRBJ2-2; D is possibly TRBD2 (6 bases). CDR3 length: 16 residues. Germline CDR1 and CDR2: SGHAT and FQNNGV. V dropped 3 bases and J dropped 1 base, with 12 bases sitting between them. This chain's CDR3 is CASSLREAGNTGELFF. The DNA for the CDR3 is TGTGCCAGCAGCTTGAGGGAGGCAGGGAACACCGGGGAGCTGTTTTTT.

The chain links TRBV5-1 to TRBJ2-7; the D gene is possibly TRBD2 (5 bases). The CDR3 runs 15 residues. V lost 5 bases and J lost 0, with 15 bases in between. Germline CDR1 and CDR2: SGHRS and YFSETQ. In DNA form, the CDR3 reads TGCGCCAGCAGAGAAGCGGAGCCCCCCTCCTACGAGCAGTACTTC. Translated: CASREAEPPSYEQYF.

The chain couples TRBV7-2 to TRBJ1-1, with a tentative D call TRBD1 (6 bases). The CDR3 has 13 amino acids. Germline CDR1 reads SGHTA; CDR2 reads FQGNSA. V lost 6 bases to trimming and J lost 1 base, with 9 bases between them. Here the CDR3 reads CASRVDRNTEAFF. Here the CDR3 DNA reads TGTGCCAGCAGGGTGGACAGGAACACTGAAGCTTTCTTT.